A single sample gave rise to the 27 T cell receptor beta chains below, sequenced in a study of T-cell memory formation after mild COVID-19. TCRdb itself ran the 5' RACE reads through MiXCR, one entry per CDR3 protein. This table holds around 300,000 distinct CDR3 sequences, roughly an eighth found once. Specimen: PBMCs or a T cell subset sorted from them (not recorded which). The source is a man aged 18 to 35 who had mild COVID-19 (a few samples of this study predate the infection). Cell type and time point are not known.

The rearrangement joins TRBV11-3 to TRBJ2-2, with 7 bases matching TRBD2. The V gene end was trimmed by 5 bases and the J gene end by 7 bases; junction bases not matched to a gene: 7. This CDR3 is built from 14 residues. Germline V gives CDR1 SGHNT, CDR2 YENEEA. The CDR3 nucleotides read TGTGCCAGCAGCCCGGCGGGGGAGGGCGGGGAGCTGTTTTTT. Translation gives CASSPAGEGGELFF.

This clonotype was seen only a few times. This chain links TRBV12-3 or TRBV12-4 with TRBJ2-7, with a tentative D call TRBD1 (6 bases). This CDR3 has 15 amino acids. The ends were cut back, 0 bases at V and 0 bases at J, with 9 bases in the middle. The chain's CDR3 is CASSLAGAASYEQYF. CDR3 nucleotide sequence: TGTGCCAGCAGTTTAGCGGGGGCTGCCTCCTACGAGCAGTACTTC.

A few counts support this clonotype. V is TRBV5-1 and J is TRBJ2-5; 9 nucleotides agree with TRBD2. In germline, CDR1 is SGHRS, CDR2 YFSETQ. This CDR3 is 16 amino acids long. V lost 7 bases and J lost 7; bases outside the gene matches: 17. The CDR3 DNA reads TGCGCCAGCCTGGGGGCTAGCGGGGCCCTCGGGGGGACCCAGTACTTC. It codes for CASLGASGALGGTQYF. Filled out from reference TRBV5-1 and TRBJ2-5, the complete variable domain reads KAGVTQTPRYLIKTRGQQVTLSCSPISGHRSVSWYQQTPGQGLQFLFEYFSETQRNKGNFPGRFSGRQFSNSRSEMNVSTLELGDSALYLCASLGASGALGGTQYFGPGTRLLVL.

DNA of the CDR3: TGTGCCAGCAGCTTATCTCGAGTAGATGAGCAGTTCTTC. Amino acids: CASSLSRVDEQFF. J is TRBJ2-1 and V is TRBV7-9; D unclear. Germline CDR1 SEHNR, CDR2 FQNEAQ (reference sequence). The ends were cut back, 2 bases at V and 8 bases at J, with 10 bases in the middle. CDR3 length: 13 residues. The full variable domain, its missing parts supplied by reference TRBV7-9 and TRBJ2-1, is DTGVSQNPRHKITKRGQNVTFRCDPISEHNRLYWYRQTLGQGPEFLTYFQNEAQLEKSRLLSDRFSAERPKGSFSTLEIQRTEQGDSAMYLCASSLSRVDEQFFGPGTRLTVL.

The chain links TRBV18 to TRBJ2-5; TRBD2 agrees at 9 bases. This CDR3 spans 16 amino acids. The junction had 5 bases not matched to a gene; V was cut back by 1 base and J by 2 bases. The germline gives CDR1 KGHSH, CDR2 LQKENI. The CDR3 reads CASSPRRLAAQETQYF. The CDR3 DNA reads as TGTGCCAGCTCACCACGGAGACTAGCGGCTCAAGAGACCCAGTACTTC.

The rearrangement uses TRBV5-1 and TRBJ2-7; TRBD1 agrees at 11 bases. Germline trimming cut 3 bases from V and 6 bases from J; bases unmatched to any gene: 5. Germline CDR1 and CDR2: SGHRS and YFSETQ. The CDR3 sequence is 14 residues long. As DNA, the CDR3 is TGCGCCAGCAGCTCTGGGACAGGGGGTGCCGAGCAGTACTTC. It specifies CASSSGTGGAEQYF.

The V and J genes are TRBV6-1 and TRBJ1-2; D may be TRBD1 (6 bases). The CDR3 is 12 residues long. With 6 bases removed from V and 6 bases from J, the gap between germline ends came to 11 bases. The germline CDR1 and CDR2 sequences are MNHNS and SASEGT. The CDR3 sequence: CASSQWTDGYTF. The CDR3 bases are TGTGCCAGCAGCCAATGGACAGATGGCTACACCTTC.

This clonotype has more than one count but fewer than ten. The chain recombines TRBV7-9 with TRBJ1-2; 7 bases map to TRBD1. The CDR3 is made up of 14 amino acids. The trim removed 5 bases at V and 5 bases at J, leaving 8 bases unmatched. CDR1 and CDR2 from the germline V gene are SEHNR and FQNEAQ (reference sequence). DNA for the CDR3: TGTGCCAGCAGCCCCCGGGACAGTTTATATGGCTACACCTTC. It codes for CASSPRDSLYGYTF.

The chain joins TRBV6-6 to TRBJ1-4, with D perhaps matching TRBD1 (5 bases). Trimming removed 2 bases from V and 5 bases from J, with 24 bases in between. The CDR3 runs to 19 residues. Germline CDR1 MNHNY, CDR2 SVGAGI (reference sequence). This chain's CDR3 is CASSYPPTGLPSPNEKLFF. CDR3 DNA: TGTGCCAGCAGTTACCCCCCAACAGGCCTGCCGTCCCCAAATGAAAAACTGTTTTTT.

V usage is TRBV20-1 and J usage is TRBJ2-7; 7 bases agree with TRBD1. This CDR3 has 14 residues. The V and J ends lost 3 bases and 0 bases, in that order; junction bases with no gene match: 5. From germline, CDR1 is DFQATT and CDR2 SNEGSKA (reference sequence). The CDR3 bases are TGCAGTGCTAGGGGACAGCGGAACTCCTACGAGCAGTACTTC. This translates into CSARGQRNSYEQYF.

This clonotype was found a few times. This chain links TRBV6-5 with TRBJ2-2; 8 bases line up with TRBD2. The CDR3 has 17 amino acids. Trimming removed 0 bases from V and 5 bases from J; junction bases left unmatched: 8. The germline V gene has CDR1 MNHEY and CDR2 SVGAGI. The CDR3 sequence: CASSYSATGGRTGELFF. As DNA, the CDR3 is TGTGCCAGCAGTTACTCAGCGACGGGGGGGAGGACCGGGGAGCTGTTTTTT.

CDR3 amino acids: CASSLTQGASNSPLHF. The CDR3 coding sequence is TGTGCCAGCAGTTTAACCCAGGGGGCGTCGAATTCACCCCTCCACTTT. This chain uses TRBV27 with TRBJ1-6; TRBD1 matches 8 bases. Looked up from germline, CDR1 is MNHEY and CDR2 is SMNVEV (reference sequence). Unmatched junction bases numbered 7, after V lost 2 bases and J lost 7 bases. The length of the CDR3 is 16 residues.

J is TRBJ2-2 and V is TRBV2; 9 bases map to TRBD1. The CDR3 contains 15 residues. V dropped 7 bases and J dropped 4; count of bases not matched to a gene: 7. CDR1 is SNHLY, CDR2 FYNNEI, per germline. The CDR3 region is CASIVGQGLTGELFF. DNA of the CDR3: TGTGCCAGCATCGTAGGACAGGGGCTCACCGGGGAGCTGTTTTTT. Combining the CDR3 with reference TRBV2 and TRBJ2-2 gives the whole variable domain EPEVTQTPSHQVTQMGQEVILRCVPISNHLYFYWYRQILGQKVEFLVSFYNNEISEKSEIFDDQFSVERPDGSNFTLKIRSTKLEDSAMYFCASIVGQGLTGELFFGEGSRLTVL.

The rearrangement links TRBV6-2 or TRBV6-3 to TRBJ1-2; 8 positions match TRBD1. V gave up 5 bases and J gave up 0 bases; unmatched junction bases: 5. The CDR3 length is 15 residues. Germline V gives CDR1 MNHEY, CDR2 SVGEGT. The CDR3 DNA follows: TGTGCCAGCAGTGCAACAGGGGGAACTAACTATGGCTACACCTTC. This sequence encodes CASSATGGTNYGYTF.

This clonotype showed up just a few times. The V and J genes are TRBV20-1 and TRBJ1-1; 7 nucleotides match TRBD1. CDR1 DFQATT and CDR2 SNEGSKA come from the germline V gene (reference sequence). The V gene end was trimmed by 0 bases and the J gene end by 10 bases; junction bases not matched to a gene: 11. The CDR3 consists of 14 residues. The CDR3 region is CSARDSEQGIGAFF. The CDR3 nucleotides are TGCAGTGCTAGAGATTCCGAACAGGGGATTGGAGCTTTCTTT.

J is TRBJ1-1 and V is TRBV19; a weak D match, TRBD1 (5 bases). CDR3 length: 14 amino acids. The germline gives CDR1 LNHDA, CDR2 SQIVND (reference sequence). The V gene lost 5 bases and the J gene lost 5 bases, with 15 bases spanning the gap. DNA of the CDR3: TGTGCCAGTAGTCCGAGGGGTTTGGGGACTGAAGCTTTCTTT. Translated: CASSPRGLGTEAFF.

This clonotype has more than one count but fewer than ten. The chain has TRBV5-1 and TRBJ2-1; D call uncertain. The germline V gene has CDR1 SGHRS and CDR2 YFSETQ. V was trimmed by 0 bases and J by 13 bases, leaving 8 bases between them. The CDR3 is made up of 11 amino acids. The CDR3 DNA reads as TGCGCCAGCAGCTTGGCTGGGCAACAGTTCTTC. This gives the protein CASSLAGQQFF.

V gene TRBV11-3 combines with J gene TRBJ2-1, with D uncertain. Per germline, CDR1 SGHNT and CDR2 YENEEA. V was shortened by 4 bases and J by 6 bases, with 10 bases between the two germline ends. The CDR3 is 13 amino acids. CDR3 nucleotide sequence: TGTGCCAGCAGCTACCACGTCCGCAATGAGCAGTTCTTC. Its translation: CASSYHVRNEQFF.

The V call is TRBV21-1, the J call TRBJ2-7. TRBV21-1 is reported as a pseudogene. The CDR3 runs to 14 residues. The CDR3, as DNA: TGTGCCAGCAGCAAAGAGCCTCCGAGGTACGAGCAGTACGTC. Translated: CASSKEPPRYEQYV.

The J gene is TRBJ2-5, the V gene TRBV11-2; 12 positions match TRBD1. The CDR3 is made up of 15 amino acids. Germline trimming cut 5 bases from V and 5 bases from J; bases unmatched to any gene: 6. Per the germline V gene, CDR1 is SGHAT and CDR2 is FQNNGV. The DNA of the CDR3 is TGTGCCAGCAGCAAGGGACAGGGGGCGGGGGAGACCCAGTACTTC. It translates to CASSKGQGAGETQYF.

The rearrangement uses TRBV7-2 and TRBJ1-3, with D perhaps TRBD1 (5 bases). This CDR3 is 15 amino acids long. Germline CDR1 is SGHTA and CDR2 is FQGNSA. Trimming stripped 1 base from V and 7 bases from J, with 14 bases between. The CDR3 loop reads CASSLVGGRRNTIYF. The CDR3 DNA reads TGTGCCAGCAGCTTAGTGGGGGGTCGTCGGAACACCATATATTTT.

This clonotype was counted only a few times. The chain uses TRBV20-1 and TRBJ2-7, with TRBD2 identical over 9 bases. The V gene's germline CDR1 is DFQATT and CDR2 SNEGSKA (reference sequence). The CDR3 has 14 residues. The J segment lost 1 base and the V segment lost 5 bases, leaving 6 bases of the junction unmatched. The CDR3 reads CSAPQTSGSYEQYF. For the CDR3, the DNA is TGCAGTGCTCCCCAAACTAGCGGGTCCTACGAGCAGTACTTC.

This sequence joins TRBV21-1 and TRBJ2-5. TRBV21-1 is a pseudogene. This CDR3 is 13 amino acids long. CDR3 bases: TGTGCCAGCAGCAAGGCAGTCCAAGAGACCCAGTACTTC. Translated, it gives CASSKAVQETQYF.

This chain joins TRBV6-6 and TRBJ2-6; no reliable D call. Germline CDR1 and CDR2: MNHNY and SVGAGI (reference sequence). This CDR3 is built from 14 residues. V lost 4 bases, J lost 0 bases, and 4 bases lay in between. CDR3 sequence: CASSWSSGANVLTF. CDR3 coding DNA: TGTGCCAGCAGTTGGTCCTCTGGGGCCAACGTCCTGACTTTC.

This clonotype showed up just a few times. The rearrangement uses TRBV24-1 and TRBJ2-1; unclear D gene. This CDR3 spans 13 amino acids. V lost 3 bases to trimming and J lost 10 bases, with 12 bases between them. CDR1 is KGHDR, CDR2 SFDVKD, per germline. The CDR3 loop reads CATSDPEAREQFF. The CDR3 DNA sequence: TGTGCCACCAGTGATCCCGAGGCCAGGGAGCAGTTCTTC.

The chain is built from TRBV10-2 and TRBJ1-3, with a tentative D call TRBD1 (5 bases). This CDR3 is 15 amino acids long. V lost 4 bases, J lost 2 bases, and 12 bases lay in between. Germline V gives CDR1 WSHSY, CDR2 SAAADI. CDR3 loop: CASSGRGSPGNTIYF. The CDR3 DNA reads TGCGCCAGCAGTGGGAGGGGATCTCCTGGAAACACCATATATTTT.

This CDR3 is CASSVRTGVGYGYTF. CDR3 sequence (DNA): TGTGCCAGCAGCGTACGGACAGGGGTGGGCTATGGCTACACCTTC. V is TRBV7-8 and J is TRBJ1-2; 9 bases match TRBD1. The CDR3 totals 15 residues. Germline-derived CDR1 and CDR2 are SGHVS and FQNEAQ. Trimming took 5 bases from V and 4 from J; bases not matched to a gene: 8.